This TCR beta chain was recorded in a study of shared clonotypes between healthy human individuals. Notes on the study in general: Donor scarcity curtailed the genetic and exposure-history diversity represented herein.

Germline assignment: CDR1 LNHNV and CDR2 YYDKDF (reference sequence). CDR3 length: 13 amino acids. V lost 5 bases, J lost 4 bases, and 2 bases stayed unmatched. Assay: immunoSEQ multiplex PCR; the TCRdb copy retains only in-frame clones and omits some. The sample shows about 470,000 clones, 70% to 80% of them seen only once. Notes on this clone: As yet, its antigen is unknown.

Donors were healthy HIV-negative adults without recent acute infections or vaccinations. There were only Caucasian adults among the donors, and all lived in Nashville, Tennessee. The chain links TRBV15 to TRBJ1-2; 9 positions match TRBD1. The origin of this receptor is a woman aged 40 to 50 in good health. Some clones in this sample may be carry-over from other donors' samples. The sequenced sample was PBMCs. The CDR3 DNA is TGTGCCACCAGCTCGGACAGGGGCTATGGCTACACCTTC. It yields the protein CATSSDRGYGYTF.